This T cell receptor beta chain was captured by sequencing in a study of T-cell reconstitution after alpha-beta-depleted transplantation in children. Looked up from germline, CDR1 is SEHNR and CDR2 is FQNEAQ (reference sequence). Trimming cost V 5 bases and J 5 bases, with 10 bases left between them. The CDR3 loop spans 12 amino acids. Unique molecular identifiers tagged the TCRbeta library. Each CDR3 protein is one row after TCRdb ran MiXCR on the PCR reads. This sample carries around 600,000 distinct CDR3 sequences, approximately 17% of them seen once, and the ten largest clones take about 1.1%. The sequencing used PBMCs from the stem cell graft donor, collected from the stem cell graft. The TCR was taken from a human donor who donated a stem cell graft to a child with acute myeloid leukemia. This chain connects TRBV7-9 to TRBJ2-7; D unclear. CDR3 sequence (DNA): TGTGCCAGCAGCCTACCTCCAAACGAGCAGTACTTC. Protein: CASSLPPNEQYF.